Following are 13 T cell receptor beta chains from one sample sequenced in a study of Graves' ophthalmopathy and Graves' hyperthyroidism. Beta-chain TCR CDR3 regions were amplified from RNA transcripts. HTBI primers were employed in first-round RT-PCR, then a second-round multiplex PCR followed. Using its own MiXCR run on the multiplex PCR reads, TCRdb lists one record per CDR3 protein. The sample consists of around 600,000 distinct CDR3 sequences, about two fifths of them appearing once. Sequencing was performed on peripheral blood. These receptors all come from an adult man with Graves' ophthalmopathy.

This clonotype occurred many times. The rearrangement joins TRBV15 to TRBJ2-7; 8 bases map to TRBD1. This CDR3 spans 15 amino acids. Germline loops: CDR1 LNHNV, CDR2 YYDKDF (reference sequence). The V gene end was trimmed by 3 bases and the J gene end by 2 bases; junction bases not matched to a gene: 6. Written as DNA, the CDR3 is TGTGCCACCAGCAGGGGAGGACAGGGCGCCTACGAGCAGTACTTC. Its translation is CATSRGGQGAYEQYF.

DNA of the CDR3: TGTGCCTGGAGTTTACTAGCGGGATCCGAGCAGTACTTC. This translates into CAWSLLAGSEQYF. The chain combines TRBV30 with TRBJ2-7; 10 bases map to TRBD2. The ends lost 2 bases at V and 6 bases at J; junction bases unmatched: 4. CDR1 is GTSNPN, CDR2 SVGIG, per germline (reference sequence). This CDR3 spans 13 amino acids. Full variable domain (remainder filled in from reference TRBV30 and TRBJ2-7): SQTIHQWPATLVQPVGSPLSLECTVEGTSNPNLYWYRQAAGRGLQLLFYSVGIGQISSEVPQNLSASRPQDRQFILSSKKLLLSDSGFYLCAWSLLAGSEQYFGPGTRLTVT.

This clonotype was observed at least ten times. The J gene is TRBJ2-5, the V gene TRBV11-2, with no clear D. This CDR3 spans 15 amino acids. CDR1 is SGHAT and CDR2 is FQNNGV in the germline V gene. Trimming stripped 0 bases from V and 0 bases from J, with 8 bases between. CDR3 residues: CASSLEGQDQETQYF. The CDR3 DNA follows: TGTGCCAGCAGCTTAGAAGGGCAGGACCAAGAGACCCAGTACTTC.

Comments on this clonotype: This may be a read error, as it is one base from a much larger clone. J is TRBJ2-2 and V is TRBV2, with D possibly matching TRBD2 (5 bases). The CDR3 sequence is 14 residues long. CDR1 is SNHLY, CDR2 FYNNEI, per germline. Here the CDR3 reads CASSSRIVTGELLF. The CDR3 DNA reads TGTGCCAGCAGCTCTAGAATTGTCACCGGGGAGCTGCTTTTT.

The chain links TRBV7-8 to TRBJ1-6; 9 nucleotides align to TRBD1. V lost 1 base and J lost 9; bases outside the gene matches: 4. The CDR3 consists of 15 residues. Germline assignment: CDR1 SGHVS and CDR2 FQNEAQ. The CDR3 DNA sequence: TGTGCCAGCAGCTTAGGGACAGGGGCTCTTTCACCCCTCCACTTT. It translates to CASSLGTGALSPLHF.

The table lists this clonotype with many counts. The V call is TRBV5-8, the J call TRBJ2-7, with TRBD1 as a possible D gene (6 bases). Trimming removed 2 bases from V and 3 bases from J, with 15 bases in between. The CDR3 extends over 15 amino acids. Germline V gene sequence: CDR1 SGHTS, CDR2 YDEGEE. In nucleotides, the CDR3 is TGTGCCAGCAGCTTAGTCACCGGGACACACTACGAGCAGTACTTC. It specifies CASSLVTGTHYEQYF. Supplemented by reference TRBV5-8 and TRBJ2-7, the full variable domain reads EAGVTQSPTHLIKTRGQQATLRCSPISGHTSVYWYQQALGLGLQFLLWYDEGEERNRGNFPPRFSGRQFPNYSSELNVNALELEDSALYLCASSLVTGTHYEQYFGPGTRLTVT.

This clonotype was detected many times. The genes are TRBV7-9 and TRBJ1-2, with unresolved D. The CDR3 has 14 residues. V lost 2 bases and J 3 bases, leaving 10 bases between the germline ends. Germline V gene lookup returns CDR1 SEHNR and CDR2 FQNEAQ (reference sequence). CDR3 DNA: TGTGCCAGCAGCTTAACGGCCTTAGACTATGGCTACACCTTC. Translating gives CASSLTALDYGYTF.

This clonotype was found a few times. CDR3: CASIDTAATGELFF. The CDR3 region has the DNA TGTGCCAGCATTGACACAGCAGCCACCGGGGAGCTGTTTTTT. The chain links TRBV6-5 to TRBJ2-2; D gene unclear. The CDR3 extends over 14 amino acids. Trimming took 7 bases from V and 4 from J, leaving 13 bases between them. Germline V CDR1 and CDR2: MNHEY, SVGAGI.

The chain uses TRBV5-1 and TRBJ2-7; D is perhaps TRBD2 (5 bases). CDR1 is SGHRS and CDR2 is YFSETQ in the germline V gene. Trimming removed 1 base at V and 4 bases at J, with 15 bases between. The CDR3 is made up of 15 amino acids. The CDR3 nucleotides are TGCGCCAGCAGCTTGATAGGCGACTATGAGTACGAGCAGTACTTC. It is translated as CASSLIGDYEYEQYF.

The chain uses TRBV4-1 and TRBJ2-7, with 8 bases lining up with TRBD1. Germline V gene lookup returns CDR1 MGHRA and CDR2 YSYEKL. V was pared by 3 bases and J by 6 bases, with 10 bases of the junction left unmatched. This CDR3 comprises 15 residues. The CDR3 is CASSQMTGVLFEQYF. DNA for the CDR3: TGCGCCAGCAGCCAGATGACAGGGGTTCTTTTCGAGCAGTACTTC.

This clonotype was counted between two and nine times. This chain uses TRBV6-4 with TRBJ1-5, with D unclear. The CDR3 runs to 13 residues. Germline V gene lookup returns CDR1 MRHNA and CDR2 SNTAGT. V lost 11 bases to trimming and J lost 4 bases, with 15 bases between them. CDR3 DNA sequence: TGTGCCCGATTTCGGGGAACGAATCAGCCCCAGCATTTT. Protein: CARFRGTNQPQHF.

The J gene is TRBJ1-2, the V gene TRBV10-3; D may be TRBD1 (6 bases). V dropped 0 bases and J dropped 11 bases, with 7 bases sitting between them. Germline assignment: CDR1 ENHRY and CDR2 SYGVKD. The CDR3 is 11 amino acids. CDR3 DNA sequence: TGTGCCATCAGTGAGTCGGGACAATACACCTTC. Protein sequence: CAISESGQYTF.

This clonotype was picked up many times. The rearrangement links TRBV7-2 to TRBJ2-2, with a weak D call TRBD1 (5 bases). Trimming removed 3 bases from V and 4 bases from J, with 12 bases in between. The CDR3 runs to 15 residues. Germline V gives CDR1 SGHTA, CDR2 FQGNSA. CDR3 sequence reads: CASSFRQGGTGELFF. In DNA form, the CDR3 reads TGTGCCAGCAGCTTTCGGCAGGGCGGCACCGGGGAGCTGTTTTTT.